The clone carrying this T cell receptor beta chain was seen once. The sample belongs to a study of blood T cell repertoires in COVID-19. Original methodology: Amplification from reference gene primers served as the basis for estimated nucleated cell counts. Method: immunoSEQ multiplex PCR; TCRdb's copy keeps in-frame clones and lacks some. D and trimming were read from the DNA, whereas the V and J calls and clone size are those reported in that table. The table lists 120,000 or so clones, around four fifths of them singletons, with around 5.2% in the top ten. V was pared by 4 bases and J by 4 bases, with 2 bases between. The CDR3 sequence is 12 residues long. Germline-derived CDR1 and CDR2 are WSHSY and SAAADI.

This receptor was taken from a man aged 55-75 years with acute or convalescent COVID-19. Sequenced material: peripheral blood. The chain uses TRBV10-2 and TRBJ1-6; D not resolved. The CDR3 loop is CASSAYNSPLHF. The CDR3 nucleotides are TGCGCCAGCAGTGCGTATAATTCACCCCTCCACTTT.